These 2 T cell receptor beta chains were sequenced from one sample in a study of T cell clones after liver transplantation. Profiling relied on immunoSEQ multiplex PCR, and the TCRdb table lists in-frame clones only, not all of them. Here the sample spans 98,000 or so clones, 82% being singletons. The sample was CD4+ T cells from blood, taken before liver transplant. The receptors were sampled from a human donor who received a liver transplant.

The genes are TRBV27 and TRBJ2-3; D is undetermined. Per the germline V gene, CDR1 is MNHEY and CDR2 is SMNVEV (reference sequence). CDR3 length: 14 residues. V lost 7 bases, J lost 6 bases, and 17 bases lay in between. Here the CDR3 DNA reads TGTGCCAGCAAAAACATCCCGTTGCAGGATACGCAGTATTTT. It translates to CASKNIPLQDTQYF.

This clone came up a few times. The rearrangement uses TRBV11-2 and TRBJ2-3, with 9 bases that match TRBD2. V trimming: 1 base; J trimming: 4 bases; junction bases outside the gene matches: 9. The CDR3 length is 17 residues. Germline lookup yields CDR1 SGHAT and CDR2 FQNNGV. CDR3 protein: CASSLVLSGSAADTQYF. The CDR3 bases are TGTGCCAGCAGCTTAGTCCTTAGCGGGAGCGCGGCAGATACGCAGTATTTT.